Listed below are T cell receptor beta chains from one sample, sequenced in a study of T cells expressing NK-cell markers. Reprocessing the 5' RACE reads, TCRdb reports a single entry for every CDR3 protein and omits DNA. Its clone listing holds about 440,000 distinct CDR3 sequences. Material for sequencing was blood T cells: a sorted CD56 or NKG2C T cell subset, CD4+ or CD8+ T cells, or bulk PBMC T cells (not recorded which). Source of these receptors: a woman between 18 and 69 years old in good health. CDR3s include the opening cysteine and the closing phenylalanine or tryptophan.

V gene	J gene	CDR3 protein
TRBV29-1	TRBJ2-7	CSVAGDSGSIMDEQYF
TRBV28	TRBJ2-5	CASSLPRGSDETQYF
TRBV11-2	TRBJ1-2	CASSTLTPWVYGYTF
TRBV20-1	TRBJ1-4	CSARDQRTGRNEKLFF
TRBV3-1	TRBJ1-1	CASSLGRSGEAFF
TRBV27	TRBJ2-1	CASSYRGLYNEQFF
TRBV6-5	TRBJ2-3	CASRSPRGGTDTQYF
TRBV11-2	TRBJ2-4	CASSLARTKNIQYF
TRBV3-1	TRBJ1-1	CASSHPTGLVTEAFF
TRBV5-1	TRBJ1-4	CASSLGNRLQRRDEKLFF
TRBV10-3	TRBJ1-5	CAISGGQGVQPQHF
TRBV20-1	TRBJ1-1	CSAREIAGPTEAFF
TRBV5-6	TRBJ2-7	CASISGGGGEQYF
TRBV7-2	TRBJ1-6	CASSGRQGAVYRSPLHF
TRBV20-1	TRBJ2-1	CSAETPSGRRNEQFF
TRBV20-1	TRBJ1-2	CSATGTDYGYTF
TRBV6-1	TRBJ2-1	CASRGQGKSSYNEQFF
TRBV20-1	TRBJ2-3	CSASRTGGPGDTQYF
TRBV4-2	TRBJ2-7	CASSPLTGAYEQYF
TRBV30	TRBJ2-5	CAWSASGLVQETQYF
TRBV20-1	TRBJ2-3	CSVREMSDTQYF
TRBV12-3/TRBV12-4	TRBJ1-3	CASSPQSSGNTIYF
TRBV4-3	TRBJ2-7	CASSQERGQVGYEQYF
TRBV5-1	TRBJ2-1	CASSSSGSNNEQFF
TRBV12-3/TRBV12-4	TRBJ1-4	CASSLVEVTNEKLFF
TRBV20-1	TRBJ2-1	CSARVARGLAGGFSFSDEQFF
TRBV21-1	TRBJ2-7	CASSKVGYEQYF
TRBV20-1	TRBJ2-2	CSALTGTGELFF
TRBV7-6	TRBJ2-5	CASSRGQIETQYF
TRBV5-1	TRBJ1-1	CASSLEAGGVNTEAFF
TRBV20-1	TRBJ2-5	CSAGTGGQETQYF
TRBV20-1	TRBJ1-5	CSAPPGPNQPQHF
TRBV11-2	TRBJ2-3	CASSPGTSGGLGTDTQYF
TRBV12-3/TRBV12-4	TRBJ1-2	CASRAIGFGYTF
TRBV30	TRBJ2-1	CAWRRGTGTYNEQFF
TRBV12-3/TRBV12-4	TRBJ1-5	CASSVGNQPQHF
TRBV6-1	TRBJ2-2	CASGATNTGELFF
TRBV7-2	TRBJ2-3	CASSLKVVGALTDTQYF
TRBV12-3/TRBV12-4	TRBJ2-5	CASSLGQNQETQYF
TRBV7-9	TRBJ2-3	CASSLAGLAGADTQYF
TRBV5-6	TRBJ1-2	CASSPTHNGQPDTF
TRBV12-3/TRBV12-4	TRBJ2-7	CASSLRDTTYEQYF
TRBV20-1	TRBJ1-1	CSATRTATNTEAFF
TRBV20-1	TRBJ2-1	CSATPGTSVSYNEQFF
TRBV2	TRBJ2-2	CASSLTRGMGRAGELFF
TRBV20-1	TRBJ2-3	CSARDQGGPTDTQYF
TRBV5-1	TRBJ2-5	CASSWTTVQETQYF
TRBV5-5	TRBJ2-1	CASSRAGGGSSYNEQFF